Listed here are 24 T cell receptor beta chains from one sample, sequenced in a study of PD-1 blockade in classical Hodgkin lymphoma. Documented time point: cycle 4 day 1 (C4D1), after 6 weeks of nivolumab. Following autologous stem cell transplantation, relapse occurred in every patient, and exposure to brentuximab vedotin varied. Profiled with immunoSEQ multiplex PCR; TCRdb holds only in-frame clones, not every one. The sample yields about 28,000 clones, just under 80% seen once. Here the sequenced sample was peripheral blood mononuclear cells (PBMCs), taken before the fourth cycle of nivolumab. The receptors were gathered from a human donor with classical Hodgkin lymphoma.

As DNA, the CDR3 is TGTGCCAGCAGCATGGGGACTAGCGGCACAGATACGCAGTATTTT. The encoded protein is CASSMGTSGTDTQYF. The chain links TRBV9 to TRBJ2-3; 10 bases map to TRBD2. From germline, CDR1 is SGDLS and CDR2 YYNGEE. Germline trimming cut 4 bases from V and 1 base from J; bases unmatched to any gene: 3. The CDR3 extends over 15 amino acids.

The chain is built from TRBV18 and TRBJ1-2, with D uncertain. From germline, CDR1 is KGHSH and CDR2 LQKENI. V was trimmed by 4 bases and J by 2 bases, leaving 11 bases between them. The CDR3 contains 14 residues. CDR3 loop: CASSQDGPNYGYTF. DNA of the CDR3: TGTGCCAGCTCACAAGACGGACCAAACTATGGCTACACCTTC.

The chain's CDR3 is CASSRGLSSYEQYF. The DNA for the CDR3 is TGCGCCAGCAGCAGGGGCCTGAGCTCCTACGAGCAGTACTTC. V is TRBV5-1 and J is TRBJ2-7; tentative D call: TRBD1 (5 bases). Germline CDR1 reads SGHRS; CDR2 reads YFSETQ. Trimming took off 4 bases at V and 0 bases at J, with 11 bases between the two ends. The CDR3 runs to 14 residues.

The chain uses TRBV10-2 and TRBJ2-2, with 8 positions matching TRBD2. This CDR3 has 16 residues. The J segment lost 0 bases and the V segment lost 8 bases, leaving 8 bases of the junction unmatched. Looked up from germline, CDR1 is WSHSY and CDR2 is SAAADI. CDR3 in DNA: TGCGCCAGCTCAAGACCGGGGGGGGCGAACACCGGGGAGCTGTTTTTT. Translating it yields CASSRPGGANTGELFF.

The V call is TRBV11-2, the J call TRBJ2-7, with 11 bases that match TRBD1. The germline V gene encodes CDR1 SGHAT and CDR2 FQNNGV. The J segment lost 9 bases and the V segment lost 5 bases, leaving 12 bases of the junction unmatched. This CDR3 comprises 15 residues. CDR3 sequence (DNA): TGTGCCAGCAGCCCTTCGGACAGGGGGCGTTTCGGGCAGTACTTC. Translation gives CASSPSDRGRFGQYF.

The chain is built from TRBV27 and TRBJ1-6; 9 nucleotides align to TRBD1. Germline CDR1 is MNHEY and CDR2 is SMNVEV (reference sequence). The CDR3 length is 14 residues. V trimming: 6 bases; J trimming: 8 bases; junction bases outside the gene matches: 5. CDR3 sequence (DNA): TGTGCCAGCAGACCGGGACAGGGATATTCACCCCTCCACTTT. This codes for CASRPGQGYSPLHF.

The chain is built from TRBV28 and TRBJ2-2; TRBD1 might be the D (6 bases). Germline loops: CDR1 MDHEN, CDR2 SYDVKM. The V gene lost 5 bases and the J gene lost 2 bases, with 18 bases spanning the gap. This CDR3 has 17 residues. The CDR3 reads CASSLPSGTLNTGELFF. CDR3 nucleotide sequence: TGTGCCAGCAGTCTCCCCTCCGGGACACTAAACACCGGGGAGCTGTTTTTT.

The gene calls are TRBV7-9 and TRBJ2-7; D possibly corresponds to TRBD2 (6 bases). The CDR3 sequence is 15 residues long. V was clipped by 1 base and J by 4 bases, with 14 bases between them. The germline V gene encodes CDR1 SEHNR and CDR2 FQNEAQ (reference sequence). DNA of the CDR3: TGTGCCAGCAGCTTAGGACGGGGGAAAGGATACGAGCAGTACTTC. This translates into CASSLGRGKGYEQYF.

The chain has TRBV5-1 and TRBJ2-3; D unclear. The germline V and J ends were trimmed by 4 bases and 3 bases, with 9 bases remaining between them. This CDR3 is 13 amino acids long. Germline values: CDR1 SGHRS, CDR2 YFSETQ. The CDR3 sequence is CASSQISTDTQYF. The CDR3 DNA sequence: TGCGCCAGCAGCCAGATTAGTACAGATACGCAGTATTTT. The full variable domain, with the rest looked up from reference TRBV5-1 and TRBJ2-3, is KAGVTQTPRYLIKTRGQQVTLSCSPISGHRSVSWYQQTPGQGLQFLFEYFSETQRNKGNFPGRFSGRQFSNSRSEMNVSTLELGDSALYLCASSQISTDTQYFGPGTRLTVL.

The gene calls are TRBV27 and TRBJ2-1, with D tentatively TRBD2 (5 bases). The CDR3 is 15 amino acids. Trimming took off 7 bases at V and 5 bases at J, with 18 bases between the two ends. Germline CDR1 and CDR2: MNHEY and SMNVEV (reference sequence). The CDR3 loop reads CASTPMEELNNEQFF. CDR3 bases: TGTGCCAGCACCCCTATGGAGGAACTAAACAATGAGCAGTTCTTC.

The V and J genes are TRBV21-1 and TRBJ1-5; TRBD1, the table's D call, was not compared with the DNA. TRBV21-1 is given as a pseudogene. The CDR3 length is 17 residues. CDR3 nucleotide sequence: TGTGCCAGCAGCAAAGGGCGGGACAGGAGTTACAATCAGCCCCAGCATTTT. Protein sequence: CASSKGRDRSYNQPQHF.

The sample holds one count of this clone. The chain combines TRBV7-9 with TRBJ2-3; TRBD2 matches at 14 bases. CDR1 and CDR2 from the germline V gene are SEHNR and FQNEAQ (reference sequence). V lost 5 bases to trimming and J lost 3 bases; unmatched junction nucleotides: 4. The CDR3 contains 16 residues. CDR3 DNA: TGTGCCAGCAGCCCCCGGACTAGCGGGAGGACAGATACGCAGTATTTT. Translated, it gives CASSPRTSGRTDTQYF.

The chain has TRBV9 and TRBJ1-1, with D maybe TRBD1 (5 bases). The germline V gene encodes CDR1 SGDLS and CDR2 YYNGEE. This CDR3 contains 15 residues. Deletions cut 4 bases from V and 8 bases from J, with 21 bases between. As DNA, the CDR3 is TGTGCCAGCAGCCCGACTTTCCTACCCTCAGGGGAAGCTTTCTTT. Amino acid sequence: CASSPTFLPSGEAFF.

This chain joins TRBV5-1 and TRBJ2-7; possibly TRBD2 for D (5 bases). Germline V gives CDR1 SGHRS, CDR2 YFSETQ. The CDR3 is 13 amino acids. Between the trimmed V and J ends, which lost 2 bases and 6 bases, there was a span of 12 bases. The CDR3 region has the DNA TGCGCCAGCAGCTTAACCGAGGGTTCCGAGCAGTACTTC. This gives the protein CASSLTEGSEQYF.

By share, this clone counts as large. The rearrangement joins TRBV15 to TRBJ2-5; D call uncertain. This CDR3 has 13 amino acids. Trimming stripped 6 bases from V and 5 bases from J, with 13 bases between. Germline values: CDR1 LNHNV, CDR2 YYDKDF (reference sequence). DNA of the CDR3: TGTGCCACCAGTCAACTTGCCGGGGAGACCCAGTACTTC. Translating gives CATSQLAGETQYF.

This clone was seen more than once but under ten times. The chain links TRBV6-5 to TRBJ1-5, with D possibly being TRBD1 (6 bases). Germline V lookup: CDR1 MNHEY, CDR2 SVGAGI. The CDR3 extends over 14 amino acids. The V end lost 6 bases, the J end lost 0 bases, and 9 bases lay between the germline ends. CDR3 protein: CASSRDNSNQPQHF. In nucleotides, the CDR3 is TGTGCCAGCAGCAGGGACAATAGCAATCAGCCCCAGCATTTT.

The table lists this clone with a few counts. The gene calls are TRBV6-1 and TRBJ2-7; D remains ambiguous. This CDR3 contains 12 residues. Trimming took off 6 bases at V and 2 bases at J, with 8 bases between the two ends. CDR1 is MNHNS and CDR2 is SASEGT in the germline V gene. The CDR3 coding sequence is TGTGCCAGCAGCAATACAACCTACGAGCAGTACTTC. Translation: CASSNTTYEQYF.

This clone was seen just once. This chain links TRBV27 with TRBJ2-6, with D tentatively TRBD1 (6 bases). This CDR3 region has 18 residues. Trimming removed 8 bases from V and 3 bases from J, with 23 bases in between. Germline loops: CDR1 MNHEY, CDR2 SMNVEV (reference sequence). This CDR3 reads CASRSSGVVLGGANVLTF. The CDR3 DNA reads as TGTGCCAGCCGGTCTTCAGGGGTAGTCCTCGGTGGGGCCAACGTCCTGACTTTC.

The rearrangement links TRBV19 to TRBJ1-2; D gene unclear. Per germline, CDR1 LNHDA and CDR2 SQIVND (reference sequence). The CDR3 consists of 13 residues. Trimming took off 1 base at V and 8 bases at J, with 11 bases between the two ends. CDR3 amino acids: CASSIAPGGGYTF. DNA of the CDR3: TGTGCCAGTAGTATAGCCCCGGGTGGGGGCTACACCTTC. The complete variable domain, with remaining parts taken from reference TRBV19 and TRBJ1-2, reads DGGITQSPKYLFRKEGQNVTLSCEQNLNHDAMYWYRQDPGQGLRLIYYSQIVNDFQKGDIAEGYSVSREKKESFPLTVTSAQKNPTAFYLCASSIAPGGGYTFGSGTRLTVV.

This sequence joins TRBV15 and TRBJ2-5; D gene ambiguous. V lost 0 bases to trimming and J lost 12 bases, with 17 bases between them. Germline CDR1 and CDR2: LNHNV and YYDKDF (reference sequence). This CDR3 contains 14 residues. CDR3 bases: TGTGCCACCAGCAGAGATTTAGGTGGTCACTCGAAGTACTTC. Protein sequence: CATSRDLGGHSKYF.

This rearrangement joins TRBV2 to TRBJ2-1, with TRBD2 matching 12 bases. The CDR3 is made up of 13 amino acids. J gave up 15 bases and V 10 bases, and 13 bases lay outside the gene matches. In germline, CDR1 is SNHLY, CDR2 FYNNEI. For the CDR3, the DNA is TGTGCCACCGGACTAGCGGGACCCCTAATGGTGTTCTTC. This gives the protein CATGLAGPLMVFF.

The chain combines TRBV6-1 with TRBJ2-1; D is ambiguous. Per germline, CDR1 MNHNS and CDR2 SASEGT. Trimming took off 6 bases at V and 3 bases at J, with 15 bases between the two ends. The length of the CDR3 is 15 residues. The CDR3: CASSEPVLGYNEQFF. CDR3 nucleotide sequence: TGTGCCAGCAGCGAACCGGTCTTGGGCTACAATGAGCAGTTCTTC.

This rearrangement joins TRBV10-2 to TRBJ2-1; 14 bases map to TRBD2. The V segment lost 7 bases and the J segment 8 bases; nucleotides outside the gene matches: 7. Germline lookup yields CDR1 WSHSY and CDR2 SAAADI. The CDR3 covers 15 residues. This CDR3 reads CASNGGLAGAHEQFF. The CDR3 DNA follows: TGCGCCAGCAATGGGGGACTAGCGGGAGCCCATGAGCAGTTCTTC.

This clone was found a few times. Other DNA sequences in the same sample also yield this CDR3. The gene calls are TRBV28 and TRBJ1-3, with D uncertain. Trimming took off 3 bases at V and 0 bases at J, with 3 bases between the two ends. This CDR3 has 13 amino acids. Germline values: CDR1 MDHEN, CDR2 SYDVKM. The DNA of the CDR3 is TGTGCCAGCAGTTTTGGCTCTGGAAACACCATATATTTT. Translating gives CASSFGSGNTIYF.